This T cell receptor beta chain was profiled in a study of T cell responses to AZD1222 COVID-19 vaccine (dated by TCRdb to the early 2020s). Regarding the study in general: Because spike-specific TCR depth and breadth did not differ between the two schedules, AZD1222 recipients who got a second dose at roughly 4 weeks were pooled with those who got a second dose at roughly 12 weeks. TCR sequencing covered roughly 230 trial participants: 207 given two doses of AZD1222 and 26 given two doses of MenACWY control vaccine. Enrollment into the trials was organized by age into subgroups of 18-55, 56-69 and 70-plus years, and those subgroups contained 148, 28 and 57 TCR-sequenced participants, respectively.

Note on this clone: The antigen it binds to is not known. No base-level quality is on record; no much larger clone is a single base apart.

The CDR3 starts with the cysteine, ends with the phenylalanine, and has 13 residues. The only DNA kept is the CDR3, 39 bases in frame from the first base. The V and J ends are trimmed by 5 bases and 1 base, leaving 11 bases between them. The germline V gene specifies SQVTM as CDR1 and ANQGSEA as CDR2. The meaning of the sample's time point label: baseline before first vaccination. The vaccinee samples were drawn from two UK trials, COV001 and COV002, one of which was a single-blind randomized controlled phase 2/3 trial testing AZD1222 (ChAdOx1 nCoV-19) in healthy adults. Trial participant PBMC samples were collected at day 0 and day 28 after the second dose for TCRbeta chain sequencing. Overall study outcomes, separate from this receptor: Conclusions about previously exposed vaccinees were limited because only five to seven AZD1222 recipients were SARS-CoV-2 seropositive at baseline. Because no samples from the day 14 peak response were available, repertoires could be characterized only after the peak T cell response. Vaccine-associated CD4 TCRs spanned the whole spike protein, with dominant responses in regions 160-218 and 743-854. Reportedly, close to half of the unique spike-specific TCRs recognized epitopes lying outside the regions that are mutated in the B.1.351 and B.1.1.7 variants. In the small 56-69-year group, the increase in depth fell short of significance, most likely because of low power. Spike-specific TCR breadth and depth rose significantly after two AZD1222 doses compared with day 0 and with MenACWY recipients. Most participants were white British and females outnumbered males, and the authors suggested that clonal diversity may have been underestimated.

The CDR3 regions of human TCRbeta chains were analyzed by immunosequencing. The original methods were these. Repertoire TCRs were checked for matches against a reference library of SARS-CoV-2-specific TCRs that had been generated using the MIRA antigen-specificity platform. Breadth was defined as the fraction of unique TCRs that were SARS-CoV-2-associated, and depth was defined as the fraction of total T cells that were SARS-CoV-2-associated. Using the MIRA data, each spike-specific TCR was mapped to the spike region that the TCR reacts to and placed in a CD4 or CD8 class. Log10-transformed breadth and depth values were compared by one-way ANOVA with Sidak's multiple comparisons tests. The table was pulled from immuneACCESS by TCRdb, which kept in-frame rearrangements only. Such tables lose some clones; where checked, under half of the loss comes from unresolved V genes, and the rest has no known cause. V, J and clone size are those of that table, while D and trimming were read from the DNA. Across this sample there are 110,000 to 150,000 clones, with 70% to 90% seen only once. Jointly, the top ten make up under 3.5% of the sample.

The specimen comprised peripheral blood, sampled on day 0 of AZD1222 vaccination. The rearranged chain carries TRBV29-1 and TRBJ2-5; the D region possibly corresponds to TRBD2 (6 bases align). The receptor was derived from an adult in good health. The CDR3 here reads CSVRGNAQETQYF. In nucleotide form, the sequence is TGCAGCGTTCGGGGGAATGCCCAAGAGACCCAGTACTTC.